One and the same sample provided the 3 T cell receptor beta chains below, sequenced in a study of control samples from healthy donors and cancer patients. Libraries were prepared by immunoSEQ multiplex PCR; TCRdb keeps only in-frame clonotypes and omits some of them. Of 150,000 or so clones in the sample, 70% to 90% were seen once. Sequenced input: blood. All receptors come from a young man in good health.

The chain is built from TRBV7-6 and TRBJ1-6; possibly TRBD1 for D (5 bases). Trimming took 3 bases from V and 11 from J, leaving 20 bases between them. Germline loops: CDR1 SGHVS, CDR2 FNYEAQ. The CDR3 sequence is 16 residues long. The CDR3 region is CASSLGGAGTGTPLHF. The CDR3 bases are TGTGCCAGCAGCTTGGGTGGGGCAGGGACGGGGACACCCCTCCACTTT.

The rearrangement joins TRBV7-6 to TRBJ1-5; 8 nucleotides match TRBD1. The ends lost 2 bases at V and 7 bases at J; junction bases unmatched: 13. This CDR3 is 17 amino acids long. The V gene's germline CDR1 is SGHVS and CDR2 FNYEAQ. CDR3 sequence (DNA): TGTGCCAGCAGCTTAAGGGCTTGGGCAGGGGGCTGGCAGCCCCAGCATTTT. Translated, it gives CASSLRAWAGGWQPQHF.

The V and J genes are TRBV28 and TRBJ1-1, with TRBD1 as a possible D gene (5 bases). The V gene lost 7 bases and the J gene lost 4 bases, with 7 bases spanning the gap. This CDR3 spans 11 amino acids. Germline loops: CDR1 MDHEN, CDR2 SYDVKM. CDR3 nucleotides: TGTGCCAGCACAGGGACCACTGAAGCTTTCTTT. Its protein product is CASTGTTEAFF.